These 27 T cell receptor beta chains share one sample of origin, sequenced in a study of T cell repertoires in cytomegalovirus infection. From the reads, TCRdb called clonotypes with MiXCR, one entry per CDR3 protein. The data hold 300,000 to 450,000 distinct CDR3 sequences, with roughly 20% observed a single time. Source material: PBMCs. Receptor source: a human donor in good health (CMV status not recorded). Some clones in this sample may be carry-over from other donors' samples.

The sample holds many counts of this clonotype. This chain joins TRBV7-2 and TRBJ1-3; D is unresolved. V was trimmed by 6 bases and J by 1 base, leaving 10 bases between them. The CDR3 consists of 14 residues. Per the germline V gene, CDR1 is SGHTA and CDR2 is FQGNSA. Written as DNA, the CDR3 is TGTGCCAGCAGGGCCTCGGGGTCTGGAAACACCATATATTTT. This translates into CASRASGSGNTIYF.

This chain connects TRBV20-1 to TRBJ2-1; 12 bases are shared with TRBD1. Per germline, CDR1 DFQATT and CDR2 SNEGSKA (reference sequence). The junction had 9 bases not matched to a gene; V was cut back by 4 bases and J by 5 bases. CDR3 size: 16 residues. The CDR3 is CSAKPWDRGHHNEQFF. The CDR3 nucleotides read TGCAGTGCTAAACCATGGGACAGGGGGCACCACAATGAGCAGTTCTTC.

Many counts were recorded for this clonotype. The chain employs TRBV28 and TRBJ2-1; 9 bases are a match to TRBD1. Germline-derived CDR1 and CDR2 are MDHEN and SYDVKM. Losses at the gene ends were 9 bases for V and 13 bases for J; bases not matched to a gene: 19. The CDR3 has 15 residues. CDR3 protein: CASGDRDRAGIDQFF. Here the CDR3 DNA reads TGTGCCAGTGGCGACCGGGACAGGGCCGGGATCGACCAGTTCTTC. Filled out from reference TRBV28 and TRBJ2-1, the complete variable domain reads DVKVTQSSRYLVKRTGEKVFLECVQDMDHENMFWYRQDPGLGLRLIYFSYDVKMKEKGDIPEGYSVSREKKERFSLILESASTNQTSMYLCASGDRDRAGIDQFFGPGTRLTVL.

The chain uses TRBV30 and TRBJ2-7; the match to TRBD1 covers 8 bases. The CDR3 sequence is 16 residues long. J gave up 6 bases and V 3 bases, and 16 bases lay outside the gene matches. Germline-derived CDR1 and CDR2 are GTSNPN and SVGIG (reference sequence). The CDR3 loop is CAWSNRWGQAPSEQYF. The CDR3 coding sequence is TGTGCCTGGAGCAATAGGTGGGGACAGGCCCCGTCCGAGCAGTACTTC.

Notes on this clonotype: Given a much more abundant clone one base away, this may be a read error. In DNA form, the CDR3 reads TGTGCCGGAGCGGGACAGGCCCAAAGTAGTGAGCAGTTCTTC. It encodes CAGAGQAQSSEQFF. This chain connects TRBV7-2 to TRBJ2-1; D is possibly TRBD1 (8 bases). This CDR3 region has 14 residues. Trimming removed 11 bases at V and 9 bases at J, with 23 bases between. The germline V gene has CDR1 SGHTA and CDR2 FQGNSA. Filled out from reference TRBV7-2 and TRBJ2-1, the complete variable domain reads GAGVSQSPSNKVTEKGKDVELRCDPISGHTALYWYRQSLGQGLEFLIYFQGNSAPDKSGLPSDRFSAERTGGSVSTLTIQRTQQEDSAVYLCAGAGQAQSSEQFFGPGTRLTVL.

By sample share, this clonotype is medium-sized. The J gene is TRBJ1-1, the V gene TRBV2; TRBD1 is a possible D gene (5 bases). This CDR3 has 13 residues. The V end lost 11 bases, the J end lost 4 bases, and 17 bases lay between the germline ends. Germline assignment: CDR1 SNHLY and CDR2 FYNNEI. DNA of the CDR3: TGTGCCCCCTGGGCCGGGGACGGCACTGAAGCTTTCTTT. Translation: CAPWAGDGTEAFF.

This chain joins TRBV6-2 or TRBV6-3 and TRBJ2-1, with 14 bases that match TRBD2. Trimming at V came to 5 bases and at J to 14 bases, leaving 5 bases not matched to a gene. The CDR3 length is 13 residues. The V gene's germline CDR1 is MNHEY and CDR2 SVGEGT. CDR3 in amino acids: CASSRLAGGPKFF. Written as DNA, the CDR3 is TGTGCCAGCAGTCGACTAGCGGGAGGGCCGAAGTTCTTC.

This clonotype has at least ten counts. This chain connects TRBV12-3 or TRBV12-4 to TRBJ2-3; no clear D. This CDR3 spans 16 amino acids. V gave up 6 bases and J gave up 0 bases, with 16 bases separating them. CDR3 in amino acids: CASSWFLGTSTDTQYF. CDR3 coding DNA: TGTGCCAGCAGCTGGTTTCTAGGAACTAGCACAGATACGCAGTATTTT.

This clonotype appeared many times. The CDR3: CASSLARTDKNQPQHF. The CDR3 coding sequence is TGTGCCAGCAGCTTAGCGCGCACAGACAAAAATCAGCCCCAGCATTTT. J is TRBJ1-5 and V is TRBV7-8; D gene ambiguous. The CDR3 runs 16 residues. V was clipped by 0 bases and J by 4 bases, with 13 bases between them. Germline CDR1 reads SGHVS; CDR2 reads FQNEAQ.

This clonotype was seen many times. The chain recombines TRBV7-2 with TRBJ1-2; D unclear. Trimming took off 7 bases at V and 8 bases at J, with 20 bases between the two ends. The germline V gene has CDR1 SGHTA and CDR2 FQGNSA. This CDR3 has 14 amino acids. This CDR3 is CASIDTYKAGGYTF. CDR3 bases: TGTGCCAGCATCGATACCTACAAGGCTGGAGGCTACACCTTC. The full variable domain, in which reference TRBV7-2 and TRBJ1-2 provide the parts outside the CDR3, is GAGVSQSPSNKVTEKGKDVELRCDPISGHTALYWYRQSLGQGLEFLIYFQGNSAPDKSGLPSDRFSAERTGGSVSTLTIQRTQQEDSAVYLCASIDTYKAGGYTFGSGTRLTVV.

The chain joins TRBV19 to TRBJ1-2; 7 positions match TRBD1. V shed 9 bases, J shed 6 bases, and the junction held 7 bases outside the gene matches. The CDR3 covers 12 residues. Germline CDR1 reads LNHDA; CDR2 reads SQIVND (reference sequence). The CDR3 protein is CARRGTADGYTF. CDR3 nucleotide sequence: TGTGCCAGGCGGGGGACAGCGGATGGCTACACCTTC.

V and J are TRBV10-3 and TRBJ2-7; D may be TRBD2 (5 bases). V was cut by 7 bases and J by 0 bases, with 16 bases left in between. The germline CDR1 and CDR2 sequences are ENHRY and SYGVKD. The CDR3 extends over 15 amino acids. CDR3 sequence: CAITREDSPSYEQYF. The DNA for the CDR3 is TGTGCCATCACAAGAGAGGACTCCCCCTCCTACGAGCAGTACTTC.

This clonotype was detected only a few times. This chain joins TRBV29-1 and TRBJ2-1; TRBD1 aligns across 7 bases. V lost 3 bases, J lost 4 bases, and 9 bases stayed unmatched. Germline V CDR1 and CDR2: SQVTM, ANQGSEA. This CDR3 spans 15 amino acids. The CDR3 coding sequence is TGCAGCGTTGACGGGGACAGTCGCGGTTACAATGAGCAGTTCTTC. Translating gives CSVDGDSRGYNEQFF.

The table lists this clonotype with many counts. This chain uses TRBV12-3 or TRBV12-4 with TRBJ1-3; 7 bases line up with TRBD1. The CDR3 spans 14 residues. Trimming took 5 bases from V and 4 from J; bases not matched to a gene: 5. The CDR3 DNA is TGTGCCAGCAGTCGAGGGACAGTAGGAAACACCATATATTTT. Its protein is CASSRGTVGNTIYF.

This clonotype was observed many times. This rearrangement joins TRBV7-8 to TRBJ1-1; D is perhaps TRBD1 (6 bases). The CDR3 has 14 residues. Germline V gives CDR1 SGHVS, CDR2 FQNEAQ. V lost 5 bases and J lost 4, with 14 bases in between. The CDR3 coding sequence is TGTGCCAGCAGCGGGGGCGAGCTGGGCACTGAAGCTTTCTTT. Translated, it gives CASSGGELGTEAFF.

This clonotype was seen many times. For the CDR3, the DNA is TGTGCCAGCAGCAGGACAGCTGAAAATGAGCAGTTCTTC. It is translated as CASSRTAENEQFF. The chain uses TRBV7-8 and TRBJ2-1, with a weak D call TRBD1 (6 bases). Trimming removed 5 bases at V and 7 bases at J, with 12 bases between. CDR1 and CDR2 from the germline V gene are SGHVS and FQNEAQ. The CDR3 runs 13 residues.

The chain carries TRBV29-1 and TRBJ1-1; D call uncertain. Germline-derived CDR1 and CDR2 are SQVTM and ANQGSEA. The CDR3 extends over 13 amino acids. V was trimmed by 7 bases and J by 3 bases, leaving 15 bases between them. In nucleotides, the CDR3 is TGCAGCGCCTCGCAGTTTGCGGACACTGAAGCTTTCTTT. Amino acid sequence: CSASQFADTEAFF.

A word on this clonotype: One end of the junction does not line up with germline, which may come from a read error. The chain is built from TRBV5-6 and TRBJ2-5; D gene uncertain. Germline CDR1 is SGHDT and CDR2 is YYEEEE. This CDR3 is 13 amino acids long. The CDR3 bases are TGTGCCAGCCGCTTGATAAGGGAAGAGACCCAGTACTTC. Amino acid sequence: CASRLIREETQYF.

The rearrangement uses TRBV12-3 or TRBV12-4 and TRBJ1-1; D may be TRBD1 (6 bases). V was cut by 5 bases and J by 6 bases, with 7 bases left in between. The CDR3 covers 11 residues. The CDR3 loop reads CASSRGAEAFF. CDR3 nucleotide sequence: TGTGCCAGCAGTAGGGGGGCTGAAGCTTTCTTT.

The CDR3 coding sequence is TGTGCCAGCAGCTTAGCGGGGAGGGGGGGGGACACTGAAGCTTTCTTT. This encodes CASSLAGRGGDTEAFF. The chain employs TRBV7-8 and TRBJ1-1; D is perhaps TRBD1 (6 bases). Germline CDR1 and CDR2: SGHVS and FQNEAQ. The CDR3 totals 16 residues. V was cut by 0 bases and J by 3 bases, with 14 bases left in between.

This clonotype showed up just a few times. This chain connects TRBV19 to TRBJ1-2; a possible D gene is TRBD1 (5 bases). CDR1 LNHDA and CDR2 SQIVND come from the germline V gene (reference sequence). The CDR3 runs to 14 residues. V was pared by 4 bases and J by 4 bases, with 13 bases between. The CDR3 DNA sequence: TGTGCCAGTAGTAGGCGGGACCGAGCCTATGGCTACACCTTC. Its protein is CASSRRDRAYGYTF.

This clonotype appeared a few times. The V and J genes are TRBV10-3 and TRBJ1-1; perhaps TRBD1 as D (6 bases). Trimming cost V 4 bases and J 2 bases, with 17 bases left between them. Germline V gene sequence: CDR1 ENHRY, CDR2 SYGVKD. The CDR3 extends over 16 amino acids. This CDR3 is CAISALPGAANTEAFF. In DNA form, the CDR3 reads TGTGCCATCAGTGCTCTCCCAGGGGCAGCTAACACTGAAGCTTTCTTT.

This clonotype has only a few counts. V and J are TRBV7-9 and TRBJ2-7; D not resolved. In germline, CDR1 is SEHNR, CDR2 FQNEAQ (reference sequence). The V and J ends lost 5 bases and 6 bases respectively, with 17 bases between them. The CDR3 contains 14 residues. CDR3 region: CASSVLGRSLEQYF. The CDR3 nucleotides read TGTGCCAGCAGCGTATTAGGGCGATCCCTCGAGCAGTACTTC.

This clonotype has just a few counts. This chain uses TRBV6-1 with TRBJ1-2; D is perhaps TRBD1 (6 bases). Deletions cut 10 bases from V and 2 bases from J, with 17 bases between. Germline assignment: CDR1 MNHNS and CDR2 SASEGT. The length of the CDR3 is 14 residues. This CDR3 is CAISPGAQNYGYTF. The CDR3 DNA reads as TGTGCCATCTCACCAGGGGCACAGAACTATGGCTACACCTTC.

This clonotype has more than one count but fewer than ten. The chain uses TRBV27 and TRBJ2-7; the D call may be TRBD1 or TRBD2 (6 bases each). The germline V gene has CDR1 MNHEY and CDR2 SMNVEV (reference sequence). V dropped 3 bases and J dropped 2 bases, with 23 bases sitting between them. This CDR3 is 18 amino acids long. The CDR3 protein is CASSLGRGVLGYPYEQYF. In nucleotides, the CDR3 is TGTGCCAGCAGTTTGGGAAGGGGGGTCCTGGGGTACCCCTACGAGCAGTACTTC.

This clonotype was counted only a few times. The rearrangement uses TRBV18 and TRBJ1-2; D is perhaps TRBD1 (6 bases). CDR1 and CDR2 (germline): KGHSH, LQKENI. The CDR3 is 13 residues long. Trimming took off 6 bases at V and 4 bases at J, with 12 bases between the two ends. CDR3: CASSLEDSYGYTF. The CDR3 DNA sequence: TGTGCCAGCTCGCTAGAGGACAGCTATGGCTACACCTTC.

This clonotype was recorded a few times. The chain links TRBV7-6 to TRBJ2-4; no clear D gene. The V end was cut by 5 bases, the J end by 3 bases, with 11 bases between. The CDR3 runs to 14 residues. In germline, CDR1 is SGHVS, CDR2 FNYEAQ. CDR3 sequence: CASSPPNFKNIQYF. DNA for the CDR3: TGTGCCAGCAGCCCCCCAAACTTCAAAAACATTCAGTACTTC. The full variable domain, its missing parts supplied by reference TRBV7-6 and TRBJ2-4, is GAGVSQSPRYKVTKRGQDVALRCDPISGHVSLYWYRQALGQGPEFLTYFNYEAQQDKSGLPNDRFSAERPEGSISTLTIQRTEQRDSAMYRCASSPPNFKNIQYFGAGTRLSVL.